This entry is about one T cell receptor (beta chain). The CDR3 consists of 13 residues. V was trimmed by 5 bases and J by 8 bases, leaving 15 bases between them. The V gene's germline CDR1 is LGHNA and CDR2 YNFKEQ. This record belongs to a study of blood T cell repertoires in COVID-19. Study context: Collection of acute and convalescent COVID-19 samples took place in the United States, Italy and Spain. Sources were T cells, B-cell-depleted T cells, or PBMCs; the material itself was cDNA or gDNA.

In the original processing: The authors estimated nucleated cell counts from reference gene primer amplification. Method: immunoSEQ multiplex PCR; TCRdb's copy keeps in-frame clones and lacks some. The DNA was the basis for D and trimming; V, J and clone size are from that table. Altogether roughly 100,000 clones are present, about 86% being singletons, with the ten largest covering less than 4.5%. Sequencing was carried out using peripheral blood. The V call is TRBV4-2, the J call TRBJ1-2; D is ambiguous. The source of this sequence is a human donor in a cohort sampled during active COVID-19. The CDR3 sequence is CASSWLAGEGYTF. The CDR3 nucleotides read TGTGCCAGCAGCTGGCTGGCAGGTGAAGGCTACACCTTC.